Sequencing of this TCR beta chain was carried out in a study of CD8+ T cells in alopecia areata. The wider study: Oral tofacitinib, 5 to 10 mg twice daily, was given in an open-label trial. General study results and limits: Against the mouse data, patients shared TCRs less clearly, possibly for HLA reasons.

As the sequencing template, cDNA was produced by extracting RNA and reverse transcribing it. Profiling relied on immunoSEQ multiplex PCR, and the TCRdb table lists in-frame clones only, not all of them. In the table there are fewer than 100,000 clones, around two fifths of which are singletons. This clone was observed a few times. Antigen specificity is unknown. Sequenced: CD4+ T cells sorted from blood. This TCR came from a human donor with alopecia areata.

The chain's CDR3 is CASRIGANTGELFF. The DNA for the CDR3 is TGTGCCAGCAGGATCGGAGCGAACACCGGGGAGCTGTTTTTT. The genes are TRBV2 and TRBJ2-2; D call uncertain. The CDR3 is 14 residues long. Trimming pared 6 bases from V and 0 bases from J, leaving 8 bases between. Germline V lookup: CDR1 SNHLY, CDR2 FYNNEI.